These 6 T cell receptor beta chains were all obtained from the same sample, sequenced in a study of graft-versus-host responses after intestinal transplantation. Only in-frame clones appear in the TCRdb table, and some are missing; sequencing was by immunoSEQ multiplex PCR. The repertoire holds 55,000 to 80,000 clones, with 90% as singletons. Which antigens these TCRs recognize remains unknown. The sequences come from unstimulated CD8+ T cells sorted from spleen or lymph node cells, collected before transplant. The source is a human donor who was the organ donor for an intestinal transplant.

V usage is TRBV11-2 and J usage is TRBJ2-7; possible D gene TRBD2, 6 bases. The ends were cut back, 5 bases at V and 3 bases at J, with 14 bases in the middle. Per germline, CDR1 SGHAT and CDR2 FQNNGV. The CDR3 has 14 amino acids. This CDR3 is CASSPPRLGYEQYF. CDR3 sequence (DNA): TGTGCCAGCAGCCCTCCCCGACTAGGCTACGAGCAGTACTTC. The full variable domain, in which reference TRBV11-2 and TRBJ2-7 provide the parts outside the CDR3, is EAGVAQSPRYKIIEKRQSVAFWCNPISGHATLYWYQQILGQGPKLLIQFQNNGVVDDSQLPKDRFSAERLKGVDSTLKIQPAKLEDSAVYLCASSPPRLGYEQYFGPGTRLTVT.

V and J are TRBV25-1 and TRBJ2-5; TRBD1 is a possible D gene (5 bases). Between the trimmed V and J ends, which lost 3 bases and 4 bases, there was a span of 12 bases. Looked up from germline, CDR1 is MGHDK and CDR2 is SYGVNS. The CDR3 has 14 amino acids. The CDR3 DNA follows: TGTGCCAGCAGTGATCAGGGCGAGTTAGAGACCCAGTACTTC. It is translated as CASSDQGELETQYF.

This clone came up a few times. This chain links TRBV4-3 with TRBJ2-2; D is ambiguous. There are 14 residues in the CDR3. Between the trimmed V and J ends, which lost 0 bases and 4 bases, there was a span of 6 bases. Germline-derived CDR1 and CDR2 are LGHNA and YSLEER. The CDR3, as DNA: TGCGCCAGCAGCCAAGATATCCTCACCGGGGAGCTGTTTTTT. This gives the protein CASSQDILTGELFF.

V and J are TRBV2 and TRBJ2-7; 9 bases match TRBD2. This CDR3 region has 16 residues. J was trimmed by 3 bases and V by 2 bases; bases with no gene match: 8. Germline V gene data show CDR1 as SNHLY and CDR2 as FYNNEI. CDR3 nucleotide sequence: TGTGCCAGCAGTGAATTGGCGGGAGGGGACTACTACGAGCAGTACTTC. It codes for CASSELAGGDYYEQYF.

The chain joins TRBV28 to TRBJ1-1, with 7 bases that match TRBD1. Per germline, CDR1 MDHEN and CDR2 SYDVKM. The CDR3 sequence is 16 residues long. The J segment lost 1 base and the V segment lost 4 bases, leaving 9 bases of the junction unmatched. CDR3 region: CASSSTGIKPNTEAFF. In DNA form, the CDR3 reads TGTGCCAGCAGTTCGACAGGGATCAAGCCGAACACTGAAGCTTTCTTT.

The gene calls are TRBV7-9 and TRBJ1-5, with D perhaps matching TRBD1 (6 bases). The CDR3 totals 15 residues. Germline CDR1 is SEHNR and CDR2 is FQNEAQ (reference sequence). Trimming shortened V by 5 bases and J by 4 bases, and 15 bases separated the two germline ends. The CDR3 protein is CASSIGTNTNQPQHF. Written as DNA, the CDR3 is TGTGCCAGCAGCATCGGGACAAATACTAATCAGCCCCAGCATTTT.